A selection of T cell receptor beta chains follows, all from one sample in a study of OX40 agonist ivuxolimab in advanced cancers. TCRdb keeps only in-frame clones here, not all; method: immunoSEQ multiplex PCR. The table shows 45,000 to 60,000 clones, with around nine tenths occurring only once. The source was CD4+ or CD8+ T cells sorted from blood, collected in a trial of the OX40 agonist ivuxolimab. The receptors derive from an adult with an advanced solid tumor such as melanoma, head and neck, liver or kidney cancer. Both conserved end residues are part of each CDR3. D genes are given only for firm matches. The size field is filled for only some rows; it gives once, few, many or a size class.

d_gene: NA
v_gene: TRBV7-9
len: 13
abundance: NA
j_gene: TRBJ2-7
CDR3aa: CASSVPGPNEQYF
CDR3nt: TGTGCCAGCAGCGTACCGGGACCCAACGAGCAGTACTTC

d_gene: NA
v_gene: TRBV7-2
len: 15
abundance: once
j_gene: TRBJ1-2
CDR3aa: CASSPHGGADYGYTF
CDR3nt: TGTGCCAGCAGCCCCCATGGGGGGGCTGACTATGGCTACACCTTC

d_gene: NA
v_gene: TRBV11-3
len: 16
abundance: NA
j_gene: TRBJ2-7
CDR3aa: CASSPRGGAISYEQYF
CDR3nt: TGTGCCAGCAGCCCCAGGGGAGGGGCCATCTCCTACGAGCAGTACTTC

d_gene: TRBD1
v_gene: TRBV7-2
len: 14
abundance: once
j_gene: TRBJ1-2
CDR3aa: CASSPQGGDYGYTF
CDR3nt: TGTGCCAGCAGCCCCCAGGGGGGCGACTATGGCTACACCTTC

d_gene: TRBD2
v_gene: TRBV28
len: 15
abundance: NA
j_gene: TRBJ2-7
CDR3aa: CASSPSSGRGPEQYF
CDR3nt: TGTGCCAGCAGTCCCTCTAGCGGGAGGGGGCCGGAGCAGTACTTC

d_gene: NA
v_gene: TRBV13
len: 17
abundance: NA
j_gene: TRBJ1-4
CDR3aa: CASSLDGGAVANEKLFF
CDR3nt: TGTGCCAGCAGCTTAGACGGGGGCGCGGTGGCTAATGAAAAACTGTTTTTT

d_gene: TRBD1
v_gene: TRBV5-1
len: 17
abundance: NA
j_gene: TRBJ2-5
CDR3aa: CASSLPTSKTGSETQYF
CDR3nt: TGCGCCAGCAGCTTACCTACTAGTAAGACAGGGTCAGAGACCCAGTACTTC

d_gene: NA
v_gene: TRBV15
len: 15
abundance: NA
j_gene: TRBJ1-1
CDR3aa: CATSRGGLLNTEAFF
CDR3nt: TGTGCCACCAGCAGAGGGGGATTATTGAACACTGAAGCTTTCTTT

d_gene: TRBD1
v_gene: TRBV29-1
len: 12
abundance: NA
j_gene: TRBJ1-2
CDR3aa: CSVDRDRGRVTF
CDR3nt: TGCAGCGTTGACAGGGACAGGGGGCGAGTCACCTTC

d_gene: NA
v_gene: TRBV9
len: 15
abundance: NA
j_gene: TRBJ2-2
CDR3aa: CASSVVREGTGELFF
CDR3nt: TGTGCCAGCAGCGTAGTTCGGGAAGGTACCGGGGAGCTGTTTTTT

d_gene: NA
v_gene: TRBV29-1
len: 14
abundance: NA
j_gene: TRBJ2-3
CDR3aa: CSVEDGLSPDTQYF
CDR3nt: TGCAGCGTTGAAGACGGGCTGTCTCCTGATACGCAGTATTTT

d_gene: TRBD2
v_gene: TRBV6-6
len: 16
abundance: NA
j_gene: TRBJ2-3
CDR3aa: CASRPTSGRATDTQYF
CDR3nt: TGTGCCAGCAGACCAACTAGCGGGAGGGCCACAGATACGCAGTATTTT

d_gene: TRBD2
v_gene: TRBV2
len: 13
abundance: NA
j_gene: TRBJ2-1
CDR3aa: CASRRTSYNEQFF
CDR3nt: TGTGCCAGCAGGAGGACTAGCTACAATGAGCAGTTCTTC

d_gene: NA
v_gene: TRBV7-9
len: 14
abundance: NA
j_gene: TRBJ2-5
CDR3aa: CASSPRQVQETQYF
CDR3nt: TGTGCCAGCAGTCCCCGGCAGGTGCAAGAGACCCAGTACTTC

d_gene: NA
v_gene: TRBV30
len: 13
abundance: NA
j_gene: TRBJ2-1
CDR3aa: CAWSAPGSNEQFF
CDR3nt: TGTGCCTGGAGTGCTCCAGGTTCGAATGAGCAGTTCTTC

d_gene: TRBD1
v_gene: TRBV18
len: 15
abundance: once
j_gene: TRBJ2-7
CDR3aa: CASSPPTGGSREQYF
CDR3nt: TGTGCCAGCTCACCCCCGACAGGGGGCTCTCGGGAGCAGTACTTC

d_gene: NA
v_gene: TRBV10-3
len: 15
abundance: NA
j_gene: TRBJ2-2
CDR3aa: CAPSSSGVNTGELFF
CDR3nt: TGTGCCCCCTCAAGCTCGGGAGTGAACACCGGGGAGCTGTTTTTT

d_gene: NA
v_gene: TRBV5-4
len: 15
abundance: NA
j_gene: TRBJ2-5
CDR3aa: CASSLVTGSGETQYF
CDR3nt: TGTGCCAGCAGCTTGGTTACCGGGAGTGGGGAGACCCAGTACTTC

d_gene: NA
v_gene: TRBV5-5
len: 16
abundance: NA
j_gene: TRBJ1-2
CDR3aa: CASSWGDTPTNYGYTF
CDR3nt: TGTGCCAGCAGCTGGGGGGACACCCCGACTAACTATGGCTACACCTTC

d_gene: TRBD2
v_gene: TRBV6-6
len: 14
abundance: NA
j_gene: TRBJ2-5
CDR3aa: CASSWGGRRGTQYF
CDR3nt: TGTGCCAGCAGTTGGGGGGGACGGCGAGGGACCCAGTACTTC

d_gene: NA
v_gene: TRBV6-6
len: 14
abundance: NA
j_gene: TRBJ1-4
CDR3aa: CASSYGTPNEKLFF
CDR3nt: TGTGCCAGCAGTTACGGGACACCGAATGAAAAACTGTTTTTT

d_gene: NA
v_gene: TRBV27
len: 13
abundance: NA
j_gene: TRBJ2-7
CDR3aa: CASSLSTSYEQYF
CDR3nt: TGTGCCAGCAGTTTATCCACCTCCTACGAGCAGTACTTC

d_gene: NA
v_gene: TRBV2
len: 13
abundance: once
j_gene: TRBJ2-7
CDR3aa: CASRRERLGEQYF
CDR3nt: TGTGCCAGCAGGAGGGAACGGTTAGGCGAGCAGTACTTC

d_gene: NA
v_gene: TRBV19
len: 13
abundance: NA
j_gene: TRBJ2-7
CDR3aa: CASSGDSTYEQYF
CDR3nt: TGTGCCAGTAGTGGGGACTCCACCTACGAGCAGTACTTC

d_gene: TRBD2
v_gene: TRBV5-1
len: 16
abundance: NA
j_gene: TRBJ2-1
CDR3aa: CASSFLAGSSYNEQFF
CDR3nt: TGCGCCAGCAGCTTTCTAGCGGGGAGCTCCTACAATGAGCAGTTCTTC

d_gene: TRBD1
v_gene: TRBV28
len: 15
abundance: once
j_gene: TRBJ2-1
CDR3aa: CASRTPGQGYNEQFF
CDR3nt: TGTGCCAGCAGGACCCCGGGACAGGGCTACAATGAGCAGTTCTTC

d_gene: TRBD1
v_gene: TRBV12-5
len: 16
abundance: NA
j_gene: TRBJ1-1
CDR3aa: CASGPRDRGGNTEAFF
CDR3nt: TGTGCTAGTGGTCCCCGGGACAGGGGGGGGAACACTGAAGCTTTCTTT

d_gene: NA
v_gene: TRBV6-1
len: 14
abundance: NA
j_gene: TRBJ2-7
CDR3aa: CASSEMLRETEQYF
CDR3nt: TGTGCCAGCAGTGAAATGTTGAGGGAGACCGAGCAGTACTTC

d_gene: NA
v_gene: TRBV11-2
len: 14
abundance: NA
j_gene: TRBJ2-3
CDR3aa: CASSLGTHTDTQYF
CDR3nt: TGTGCCAGCAGCTTAGGGACACACACAGATACGCAGTATTTT

d_gene: TRBD1
v_gene: TRBV2
len: 13
abundance: NA
j_gene: TRBJ1-5
CDR3aa: CASKGTGDQPQHF
CDR3nt: TGTGCCAGCAAGGGGACAGGGGATCAGCCCCAGCATTTT

d_gene: NA
v_gene: TRBV11-2
len: 15
abundance: NA
j_gene: TRBJ1-5
CDR3aa: CASSLAGSRNQPQHF
CDR3nt: TGTGCCAGCAGCTTAGCTGGGTCCCGCAATCAGCCCCAGCATTTT

d_gene: NA
v_gene: TRBV5-1
len: 14
abundance: NA
j_gene: TRBJ1-1
CDR3aa: CASSLERMNTEAFF
CDR3nt: TGCGCCAGCAGCTTGGAACGGATGAACACTGAAGCTTTCTTT

d_gene: NA
v_gene: TRBV29-1
len: 12
abundance: NA
j_gene: TRBJ2-5
CDR3aa: CSTGIEGETQYF
CDR3nt: TGCAGCACCGGGATTGAGGGGGAGACCCAGTACTTC

d_gene: NA
v_gene: TRBV5-5
len: 18
abundance: NA
j_gene: TRBJ1-5
CDR3aa: CASSSYGLGLNSNQPQHF
CDR3nt: TGTGCCAGCAGCTCGTACGGCCTTGGATTGAATAGCAATCAGCCCCAGCATTTT

d_gene: NA
v_gene: TRBV30
len: 14
abundance: once
j_gene: TRBJ1-1
CDR3aa: CAWRPMTGQVRAFF
CDR3nt: TGTGCCTGGAGGCCAATGACCGGGCAGGTCCGGGCTTTCTTT

d_gene: NA
v_gene: TRBV5-1
len: 11
abundance: NA
j_gene: TRBJ2-5
CDR3aa: CASIIGETQYF
CDR3nt: TGCGCCAGCATCATCGGGGAGACCCAGTACTTC

d_gene: NA
v_gene: TRBV5-1
len: 12
abundance: NA
j_gene: TRBJ2-1
CDR3aa: CASALFVAEQFF
CDR3nt: TGCGCCAGCGCGCTCTTCGTTGCTGAGCAGTTCTTC

d_gene: NA
v_gene: TRBV14
len: 16
abundance: NA
j_gene: TRBJ2-1
CDR3aa: CASSQVGQGEYNEQFF
CDR3nt: TGTGCCAGCAGCCAAGTCGGCCAGGGCGAATACAATGAGCAGTTCTTC

d_gene: TRBD1
v_gene: TRBV23-1
len: 17
abundance: NA
j_gene: TRBJ2-2
CDR3aa: CASSLPGQGFRTGELFF
CDR3nt: TGCGCCAGCAGTCTCCCGGGACAGGGGTTTAGAACCGGGGAGCTGTTTTTT

d_gene: NA
v_gene: TRBV6-1
len: 15
abundance: once
j_gene: TRBJ1-5
CDR3aa: CASQAGTYSNQPQHF
CDR3nt: TGTGCCAGCCAGGCGGGTACCTATAGCAATCAGCCCCAGCATTTT

d_gene: NA
v_gene: TRBV30
len: 13
abundance: NA
j_gene: TRBJ2-7
CDR3aa: CAWSAGASYEQYF
CDR3nt: TGTGCCTGGAGTGCGGGGGCGAGCTACGAGCAGTACTTC

d_gene: NA
v_gene: TRBV5-4
len: 12
abundance: NA
j_gene: TRBJ2-3
CDR3aa: CASSLKFDTQYF
CDR3nt: TGTGCCAGCAGCTTGAAATTCGATACGCAGTATTTT

d_gene: NA
v_gene: TRBV9
len: 18
abundance: NA
j_gene: TRBJ2-7
CDR3aa: CASSVGLGGGIGSYEQYF
CDR3nt: TGTGCCAGCAGCGTAGGGTTAGGTGGGGGCATCGGGTCCTACGAGCAGTACTTC

d_gene: NA
v_gene: TRBV19
len: 14
abundance: NA
j_gene: TRBJ1-1
CDR3aa: CASSMAVGWTEAFF
CDR3nt: TGTGCCAGTAGTATGGCGGTGGGTTGGACTGAAGCTTTCTTT

d_gene: NA
v_gene: TRBV7-8
len: 13
abundance: NA
j_gene: TRBJ1-5
CDR3aa: CASSLSFNQPQHF
CDR3nt: TGTGCCAGCAGCTTATCTTTCAATCAGCCCCAGCATTTT

d_gene: TRBD1
v_gene: TRBV18
len: 15
abundance: NA
j_gene: TRBJ1-4
CDR3aa: CASSPLGTDNEKLFF
CDR3nt: TGTGCCAGCTCACCTTTAGGGACAGATAATGAAAAACTGTTTTTT

d_gene: NA
v_gene: TRBV6-1
len: 14
abundance: NA
j_gene: TRBJ2-2
CDR3aa: CASSEVGGTGELFF
CDR3nt: TGTGCCAGCAGTGAAGTAGGGGGCACCGGGGAGCTGTTTTTT

d_gene: TRBD2
v_gene: TRBV10-2
len: 14
abundance: NA
j_gene: TRBJ2-5
CDR3aa: CASSFLAGVETQYF
CDR3nt: TGCGCCAGCAGTTTCCTAGCGGGAGTTGAGACCCAGTACTTC

d_gene: TRBD1
v_gene: TRBV27
len: 17
abundance: NA
j_gene: TRBJ2-1
CDR3aa: CASSWTGGVWGYNEQFF
CDR3nt: TGTGCCAGCAGCTGGACAGGGGGCGTTTGGGGGTACAATGAGCAGTTCTTC

d_gene: TRBD2
v_gene: TRBV19
len: 18
abundance: NA
j_gene: TRBJ2-1
CDR3aa: CASSPGLAGGLSYNEQFF
CDR3nt: TGTGCCAGTAGCCCGGGACTAGCGGGAGGACTCTCCTACAATGAGCAGTTCTTC

d_gene: NA
v_gene: TRBV6-5
len: 13
abundance: NA
j_gene: TRBJ2-7
CDR3aa: CASSAPGSYEQYF
CDR3nt: TGTGCCAGCAGTGCCCCGGGGTCCTACGAGCAGTACTTC

d_gene: NA
v_gene: TRBV7-9
len: 13
abundance: NA
j_gene: TRBJ2-2
CDR3aa: CASRQGTPGELFF
CDR3nt: TGTGCCAGCAGGCAGGGTACCCCCGGGGAGCTGTTTTTT

d_gene: TRBD1
v_gene: TRBV19
len: 16
abundance: NA
j_gene: TRBJ2-3
CDR3aa: CASSGAGTGGADTQYF
CDR3nt: TGTGCCAGTAGTGGCGCCGGGACAGGGGGGGCAGATACGCAGTATTTT